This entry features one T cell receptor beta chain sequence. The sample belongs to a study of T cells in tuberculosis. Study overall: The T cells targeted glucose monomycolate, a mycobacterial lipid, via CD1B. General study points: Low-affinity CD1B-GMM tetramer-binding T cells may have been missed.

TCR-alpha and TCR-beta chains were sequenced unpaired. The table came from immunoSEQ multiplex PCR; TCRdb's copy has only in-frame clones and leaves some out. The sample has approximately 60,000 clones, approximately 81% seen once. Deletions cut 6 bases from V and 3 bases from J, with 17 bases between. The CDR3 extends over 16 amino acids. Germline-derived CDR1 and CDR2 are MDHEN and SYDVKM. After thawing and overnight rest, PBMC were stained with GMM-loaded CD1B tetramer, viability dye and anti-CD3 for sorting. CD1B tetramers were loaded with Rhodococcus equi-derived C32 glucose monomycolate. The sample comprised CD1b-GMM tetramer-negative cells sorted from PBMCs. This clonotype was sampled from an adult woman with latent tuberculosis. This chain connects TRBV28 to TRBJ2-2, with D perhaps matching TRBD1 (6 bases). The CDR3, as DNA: TGTGCCAGCAGCCTACCGGGACAAGCGGACACCGGGGAGCTGTTTTTT. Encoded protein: CASSLPGQADTGELFF. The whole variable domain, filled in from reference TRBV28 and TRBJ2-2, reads DVKVTQSSRYLVKRTGEKVFLECVQDMDHENMFWYRQDPGLGLRLIYFSYDVKMKEKGDIPEGYSVSREKKERFSLILESASTNQTSMYLCASSLPGQADTGELFFGEGSRLTVL.